This is a list of T cell receptor beta chains from one sample in a study of T cell repertoires in aging, cancer and after chemotherapy. TCRdb redid the calling of the multiplex PCR reads with MiXCR, one entry per CDR3 protein. The data contain about 2,400 distinct CDR3 sequences, more than 20% of them singletons. The sample was blood. All receptors come from a human donor with a solid tumor. Each CDR3 is given with its conserved first and last residue. Each record gives: clone size, V gene, D gene, J gene, CDR3 DNA, CDR3 protein. The D gene is left open where the match is weak. Some rows have no size entry. The others give once, few or many, or a class for an expanded clone.

abundance: .; v_gene: TRBV7-9; d_gene: TRBD1; j_gene: TRBJ2-3; CDR3nt: TGTGCCAGCAGCCCGGACAGGACTTCCACAGATACGCAGTATTTT; CDR3aa: CASSPDRTSTDTQYF
abundance: .; v_gene: TRBV19; d_gene: .; j_gene: TRBJ1-1; CDR3nt: TGTGCCAGTAGTATCAGGTCCCAATTGTTAGGAGGGGGTCAGACTGAAGCTTTCTTT; CDR3aa: CASSIRSQLLGGGQTEAFF
abundance: few; v_gene: TRBV7-3; d_gene: TRBD1; j_gene: TRBJ2-2; CDR3nt: TGTGCCAGCAGCTTTGACAGGGGCACCGGGGAGCTGTTTTTT; CDR3aa: CASSFDRGTGELFF
abundance: few; v_gene: TRBV6-5; d_gene: TRBD2; j_gene: TRBJ2-4; CDR3nt: TGTGCCAGCAGCCTGACTAGCGGGGGGGCCAAAAACATTCAGTACTTC; CDR3aa: CASSLTSGGAKNIQYF
abundance: .; v_gene: TRBV25-1; d_gene: .; j_gene: TRBJ2-5; CDR3nt: TGTGCCAGCAGTGAATCTGACGGGAGCGTCGTGGAGACCCAGTACTTC; CDR3aa: CASSESDGSVVETQYF
abundance: .; v_gene: TRBV6-1; d_gene: .; j_gene: TRBJ1-5; CDR3nt: TGTGCCAGCAGTGAAGGTGGGGGGGGGGCCAGTCAGCCCCAGCATTTT; CDR3aa: CASSEGGGGASQPQHF
abundance: few; v_gene: TRBV19; d_gene: .; j_gene: TRBJ2-5; CDR3nt: TGTGCCAGTAGTGCTCAATTGGAGACCCAGTACTTC; CDR3aa: CASSAQLETQYF
abundance: few; v_gene: TRBV20-1; d_gene: .; j_gene: TRBJ2-6; CDR3nt: TGCAGTGCTAGGACAGGCGCAGGGGCCAACGTCCTGACTTTC; CDR3aa: CSARTGAGANVLTF
abundance: .; v_gene: TRBV4-3; d_gene: .; j_gene: TRBJ2-5; CDR3nt: TGCGCCAGCAGCCAAGGTTCCAGGGGAGTCGGAGAGACCCAGTACTTC; CDR3aa: CASSQGSRGVGETQYF
abundance: .; v_gene: TRBV4-3; d_gene: TRBD1; j_gene: TRBJ2-1; CDR3nt: TGTGCCAGCAGCCCTGCCGGGACAGGGGGAGGCAATGAGCAGTTCTTC; CDR3aa: CASSPAGTGGGNEQFF
abundance: .; v_gene: TRBV28; d_gene: .; j_gene: TRBJ2-7; CDR3nt: TGTGCCAGCAGTTTCCGGGACGTGCTATTGGGGGAGCAGTACTTC; CDR3aa: CASSFRDVLLGEQYF
abundance: .; v_gene: TRBV6-4; d_gene: TRBD1; j_gene: TRBJ1-2; CDR3nt: TGTGCCAGCAGTGACTCTGCAGGGGGTGGACTCTATGGCTACACCTTC; CDR3aa: CASSDSAGGGLYGYTF
abundance: .; v_gene: TRBV6-5; d_gene: TRBD1; j_gene: TRBJ1-2; CDR3nt: TGTGCCAGCAGTTATAATAGGGGACAGGGGTCTAACTATGGCTACACCTTC; CDR3aa: CASSYNRGQGSNYGYTF
abundance: .; v_gene: TRBV14; d_gene: .; j_gene: TRBJ2-3; CDR3nt: TGTGCCAGCAGCCAAACAGCCGCGGGGACGCAGTATTTT; CDR3aa: CASSQTAAGTQYF
abundance: few; v_gene: TRBV19; d_gene: .; j_gene: TRBJ2-1; CDR3nt: TGTGCCAGTAGTATTTCCAGCCTAAGTTCCTACAATGAGCAGTTCTTC; CDR3aa: CASSISSLSSYNEQFF
abundance: few; v_gene: TRBV7-2; d_gene: TRBD1; j_gene: TRBJ1-6; CDR3nt: TGTGCCAGCAGCTTAGGACAGGGGAGCCAGCCCCTCCACTTT; CDR3aa: CASSLGQGSQPLHF
abundance: few; v_gene: TRBV20-1; d_gene: .; j_gene: TRBJ2-5; CDR3nt: TGCAGTGCTAGAGATAAGGGGCTTCAGCGAGGGACCCAGTACTTC; CDR3aa: CSARDKGLQRGTQYF
abundance: .; v_gene: TRBV20-1; d_gene: .; j_gene: TRBJ1-5; CDR3nt: TGCAGTGCTAGATCGGGGTTTAGCAATCAGCCCCAGCATTTT; CDR3aa: CSARSGFSNQPQHF
abundance: .; v_gene: TRBV4-1; d_gene: .; j_gene: TRBJ2-7; CDR3nt: TGCGCCAGCAGCCAAGATTCGGGTTACGAGCAGTACTTC; CDR3aa: CASSQDSGYEQYF
abundance: .; v_gene: TRBV19; d_gene: .; j_gene: TRBJ1-4; CDR3nt: TGTGCCAGTAGTACCGGGACACTGAATGAAAAACTGTTTTTT; CDR3aa: CASSTGTLNEKLFF
abundance: few; v_gene: TRBV5-1; d_gene: .; j_gene: TRBJ2-3; CDR3nt: TGCGCCAGCAGCTTGGGGGGCAGCAGCACAGATACGCAGTATTTT; CDR3aa: CASSLGGSSTDTQYF
abundance: few; v_gene: TRBV27; d_gene: .; j_gene: TRBJ1-1; CDR3nt: TGTGCCAGCCAGGTATATAGGGGGGCGGTTGCTTTCTTT; CDR3aa: CASQVYRGAVAFF
abundance: few; v_gene: TRBV5-4; d_gene: .; j_gene: TRBJ2-7; CDR3nt: TGTGCCAGCAGCTTGATTAGGCGGGACGGATCCTACGAGCAGTACTTC; CDR3aa: CASSLIRRDGSYEQYF
abundance: .; v_gene: TRBV25-1; d_gene: TRBD1; j_gene: TRBJ1-2; CDR3nt: TGTGCCAGCCGACAGGGGGCCGTTGGCTACACCTTC; CDR3aa: CASRQGAVGYTF
abundance: .; v_gene: TRBV18; d_gene: .; j_gene: TRBJ2-7; CDR3nt: TGTGCCAGCTCACCCGACCTCTACGAGCAGTACTTC; CDR3aa: CASSPDLYEQYF
abundance: few; v_gene: TRBV7-9; d_gene: .; j_gene: TRBJ2-2; CDR3nt: TGTGCCAGCAGCTTATTTCGGGGAGGTCCTATCGCGTCCGGGGAGCTGTTTTTT; CDR3aa: CASSLFRGGPIASGELFF
abundance: .; v_gene: TRBV7-2; d_gene: .; j_gene: TRBJ1-5; CDR3nt: TGTGCCAGCAGCTTAGTAAGCTACGCCGGCAATCAGCCCCAGCATTTT; CDR3aa: CASSLVSYAGNQPQHF
abundance: .; v_gene: TRBV12-3/TRBV12-4; d_gene: TRBD1; j_gene: TRBJ1-5; CDR3nt: TGTGCCAGCGGGCAGGGGGAACAGCCCCAGCATTTT; CDR3aa: CASGQGEQPQHF
abundance: few; v_gene: TRBV5-4; d_gene: .; j_gene: TRBJ2-3; CDR3nt: TGTGCCGCGAGGGGGGCTCACTTTGGGACAGATACGCAGTATTTT; CDR3aa: CAARGAHFGTDTQYF
abundance: .; v_gene: TRBV7-2; d_gene: .; j_gene: TRBJ2-3; CDR3nt: TGTGCCAGCAGTGAACCAAGGTTTAGCACCCGTTTGGCAGATACGCAGTATTTT; CDR3aa: CASSEPRFSTRLADTQYF
abundance: .; v_gene: TRBV27; d_gene: TRBD2; j_gene: TRBJ2-7; CDR3nt: TGTGCCAGCAGTGGAGCGGGAGGGCCTCTCGGGGAGCAGTACTTC; CDR3aa: CASSGAGGPLGEQYF
abundance: .; v_gene: TRBV6-1; d_gene: .; j_gene: TRBJ2-1; CDR3nt: TGTGCCAGCAGAACTGGAGGAATGGAGACTAATGAGCAGTTCTTC; CDR3aa: CASRTGGMETNEQFF
abundance: medium-sized; v_gene: TRBV20-1; d_gene: TRBD1; j_gene: TRBJ2-6; CDR3nt: TGCAGTGCTAGAGCGCATACGACAGGGCCTGGGGCCAACGTCCTGACTTTC; CDR3aa: CSARAHTTGPGANVLTF
abundance: .; v_gene: TRBV20-1; d_gene: TRBD2; j_gene: TRBJ2-5; CDR3nt: TGCAGTGCTAGAGGCCAGCGGGGAGGGGAGACCCGGTACTTC; CDR3aa: CSARGQRGGETRYF
abundance: .; v_gene: TRBV5-6; d_gene: .; j_gene: TRBJ2-3; CDR3nt: TGTGCCAGCAGCTTCATGGGCAGGTCTACAGATACGCAGTATTTT; CDR3aa: CASSFMGRSTDTQYF
abundance: few; v_gene: TRBV5-6; d_gene: .; j_gene: TRBJ2-7; CDR3nt: TGTGCCAGCAGCCGAAGTGACAGGCCACACTACGAGCAGTACTTC; CDR3aa: CASSRSDRPHYEQYF
abundance: few; v_gene: TRBV7-3; d_gene: TRBD2; j_gene: TRBJ2-1; CDR3nt: TGTGCCAGCAGCCCGCGGTGGAGGACTAGCGGATACAATGAGCAGTTCTTC; CDR3aa: CASSPRWRTSGYNEQFF
abundance: few; v_gene: TRBV6-1; d_gene: .; j_gene: TRBJ1-2; CDR3nt: TGTGCCAGCGAGGGGCGGAATGGCTACACCTTC; CDR3aa: CASEGRNGYTF
abundance: .; v_gene: TRBV9; d_gene: TRBD2; j_gene: TRBJ2-3; CDR3nt: TGTGCCAGCAGCGTAGACCGCCCAGCGGGAGGGCTAGATACGCAGTATTTT; CDR3aa: CASSVDRPAGGLDTQYF
abundance: few; v_gene: TRBV27; d_gene: .; j_gene: TRBJ1-5; CDR3nt: TGTGCCAGCAGTTTTCGGTCTCGGGGGCCCCAGCATTTT; CDR3aa: CASSFRSRGPQHF
abundance: few; v_gene: TRBV5-4; d_gene: TRBD2; j_gene: TRBJ2-1; CDR3nt: TGTGCCAGCAGCCCGACACTAGCGGACAATGAGCAGTTCTTC; CDR3aa: CASSPTLADNEQFF
abundance: few; v_gene: TRBV12-3/TRBV12-4; d_gene: .; j_gene: TRBJ2-7; CDR3nt: TGTGCCAGCAGTTTTCACCTGTTACAGGGCGACGAGCAGTACTTC; CDR3aa: CASSFHLLQGDEQYF
abundance: .; v_gene: TRBV12-5; d_gene: .; j_gene: TRBJ1-3; CDR3nt: TGTGCTAGTGCCATACTAAGAAGAGACGGAAACACCATATATTTT; CDR3aa: CASAILRRDGNTIYF
abundance: medium-sized; v_gene: TRBV6-5; d_gene: .; j_gene: TRBJ1-3; CDR3nt: TGTGCCAGCAAAAGGGGCCTCTCTGGAAACACCATATATTTT; CDR3aa: CASKRGLSGNTIYF
abundance: few; v_gene: TRBV7-2; d_gene: .; j_gene: TRBJ2-3; CDR3nt: TGTGCCAGCAGCCCCAGGGGGGGAGGGGGCACAGATACGCAGTATTTT; CDR3aa: CASSPRGGGGTDTQYF
abundance: few; v_gene: TRBV6-4; d_gene: .; j_gene: TRBJ2-6; CDR3nt: TGTGCCAGCAGCCTCGACCTACTCTCGGCCGGGGCCAACGTCCTGACTTTC; CDR3aa: CASSLDLLSAGANVLTF
abundance: .; v_gene: TRBV19; d_gene: .; j_gene: TRBJ2-5; CDR3nt: TGTGCCAGTAGTTTCAGAGGGGAGACCCAGTACTTC; CDR3aa: CASSFRGETQYF